This passage covers 29 T cell receptor beta chains from one sample sequenced in a study of Ad26.COV2.S vaccination and SARS-CoV-2 variants. Treatment specified: around 19 received Ad26.COV2.S at low or high dose, single or two shots; 5 received placebo; per-sample allocation not given. Vaccine and placebo recipients were sampled on day 63 after the first injection. Profiled with immunoSEQ multiplex PCR; TCRdb holds only in-frame clones, not every one. The sample carries some 480,000 clones, 87% recorded once. The specimen was peripheral blood, collected in a trial of Ad26.COV2.S vaccine versus placebo. These receptors were taken from a person aged 18-65 years who received the Ad26.COV2.S COVID-19 vaccine or a placebo.

This clone was counted between two and nine times. The J gene is TRBJ1-2, the V gene TRBV18; unclear D gene. Germline assignment: CDR1 KGHSH and CDR2 LQKENI. CDR3 length: 14 amino acids. V shed 3 bases and J shed 2 bases, with 10 bases lying between them. CDR3 amino acids: CASSPGSPNYGYTF. CDR3 sequence (DNA): TGTGCCAGCTCACCGGGAAGCCCGAACTATGGCTACACCTTC. Full variable domain (remainder filled in from reference TRBV18 and TRBJ1-2): NAGVMQNPRHLVRRRGQEARLRCSPMKGHSHVYWYRQLPEEGLKFMVYLQKENIIDESGMPKERFSAEFPKEGPSILRIQQVVRGDSAAYFCASSPGSPNYGYTFGSGTRLTVV.

About this clone: Other nucleotide sequences in the sample specify the same CDR3. The genes are TRBV11-3 and TRBJ2-2; the D gene could be TRBD1 or TRBD2 (5 bases each). The CDR3 has 13 residues. Germline V CDR1 and CDR2: SGHNT, YENEEA. V was clipped by 3 bases and J by 4 bases, with 6 bases between them. CDR3 DNA sequence: TGTGCCAGCAGCTTGGGACCCACCGGGGAGCTGTTTTTT. This codes for CASSLGPTGELFF.

This chain uses TRBV9 with TRBJ1-3; a possible D gene is TRBD1 (6 bases). This CDR3 spans 16 amino acids. Germline V gene lookup returns CDR1 SGDLS and CDR2 YYNGEE. With 4 bases removed from V and 0 bases from J, the gap between germline ends came to 14 bases. This CDR3 is CASSKPGGPSGNTIYF. In nucleotides, the CDR3 is TGTGCCAGCAGCAAGCCCGGGGGGCCCTCTGGAAACACCATATATTTT.

As DNA, the CDR3 is TGTGCCAGCAGTCGCCTGGAAAACACCGGGGAGCTGTTTTTT. Translating it yields CASSRLENTGELFF. This chain links TRBV6-2 or TRBV6-3 with TRBJ2-2; D remains unclear. The CDR3 is 14 amino acids. Germline CDR1 MNHEY, CDR2 SVGEGT. V lost 5 bases and J 2 bases, leaving 9 bases between the germline ends.

This sequence joins TRBV14 and TRBJ2-1; no firm D call. There are 13 residues in the CDR3. Germline V lookup: CDR1 SGHDN, CDR2 FVKESK. V was trimmed by 2 bases and J by 6 bases, leaving 8 bases between them. The CDR3 loop is CASSQKWANEQFF. CDR3 nucleotide sequence: TGTGCCAGCAGCCAAAAGTGGGCCAATGAGCAGTTCTTC. Full variable domain (rest looked up from reference TRBV14 and TRBJ2-1): EAGVTQFPSHSVIEKGQTVTLRCDPISGHDNLYWYRRVMGKEIKFLLHFVKESKQDESGMPNNRFLAERTGGTYSTLKVQPAELEDSGVYFCASSQKWANEQFFGPGTRLTVL.

The chain has TRBV5-1 and TRBJ2-2; D gene unclear. V was shortened by 6 bases and J by 6 bases, with 15 bases between the two germline ends. The CDR3 extends over 14 amino acids. CDR1 and CDR2 from the germline V gene are SGHRS and YFSETQ. The CDR3 region has the DNA TGCGCCAGCATCCTCAACCCTGGAGCCGGGGAGCTGTTTTTT. This codes for CASILNPGAGELFF.

This chain links TRBV7-2 with TRBJ1-1; D gene unclear. Trimming took 0 bases from V and 3 from J, leaving 5 bases between them. The CDR3 runs to 13 residues. Germline lookup yields CDR1 SGHTA and CDR2 FQGNSA. The CDR3, as DNA: TGTGCCAGCAGCTTAGCGCTCTACACTGAAGCTTTCTTT. Protein: CASSLALYTEAFF. Variable domain in full (rest from reference TRBV7-2 and TRBJ1-1): GAGVSQSPSNKVTEKGKDVELRCDPISGHTALYWYRQSLGQGLEFLIYFQGNSAPDKSGLPSDRFSAERTGGSVSTLTIQRTQQEDSAVYLCASSLALYTEAFFGQGTRLTVV.

The rearrangement links TRBV7-2 to TRBJ2-1; 7 bases fit TRBD1. CDR1 is SGHTA, CDR2 FQGNSA, per germline. V trimming: 6 bases; J trimming: 0 bases; junction bases outside the gene matches: 8. The CDR3 length is 16 residues. CDR3 in amino acids: CASRPRQGFSYNEQFF. The CDR3 region has the DNA TGTGCCAGCAGACCTAGACAGGGTTTCTCCTACAATGAGCAGTTCTTC. Based on the CDR3 plus reference TRBV7-2 and TRBJ2-1, the full variable domain is GAGVSQSPSNKVTEKGKDVELRCDPISGHTALYWYRQSLGQGLEFLIYFQGNSAPDKSGLPSDRFSAERTGGSVSTLTIQRTQQEDSAVYLCASRPRQGFSYNEQFFGPGTRLTVL.

V is TRBV3-1 (or the pseudogene TRBV3-2) and J is TRBJ2-1; 10 bases match TRBD2. Trimming removed 4 bases from V and 9 bases from J; junction bases left unmatched: 12. The CDR3 consists of 16 residues. Germline CDR1 reads LGHDT; CDR2 reads YNNKEL (reference sequence). The CDR3 spells CASSLRGGTSAGEQFF. CDR3 nucleotide sequence: TGTGCCAGCAGCCTGAGGGGGGGGACTAGCGCCGGTGAGCAGTTCTTC.

The gene calls are TRBV2 and TRBJ1-5; D is uncertain. V was clipped by 3 bases and J by 9 bases, with 9 bases between them. From germline, CDR1 is SNHLY and CDR2 FYNNEI. This CDR3 comprises 12 residues. CDR3 in DNA: TGTGCCAGCAGTGACGGGGAGCCGCCCCAGCATTTT. This gives the protein CASSDGEPPQHF.

The chain combines TRBV18 with TRBJ2-1; 12 nucleotides agree with TRBD2. Trimming cost V 2 bases and J 7 bases; bases outside gene matches: 3. Germline V gene lookup returns CDR1 KGHSH and CDR2 LQKENI. The CDR3 runs 15 residues. CDR3 in amino acids: CASSPGLAGMNEQFF. The CDR3 nucleotides read TGTGCCAGCTCACCAGGACTAGCGGGAATGAATGAGCAGTTCTTC.

This clone was detected only once. The chain recombines TRBV5-1 with TRBJ2-7; 9 nucleotides agree with TRBD1. Germline assignment: CDR1 SGHRS and CDR2 YFSETQ. CDR3 length: 14 residues. The ends lost 5 bases at V and 5 bases at J; junction bases unmatched: 8. This CDR3 reads CASSTGTGPHEQYF. The CDR3 nucleotides read TGCGCCAGCAGTACCGGGACAGGGCCACACGAGCAGTACTTC. Looking up the rest from reference TRBV5-1 and TRBJ2-7 gives the full variable domain: KAGVTQTPRYLIKTRGQQVTLSCSPISGHRSVSWYQQTPGQGLQFLFEYFSETQRNKGNFPGRFSGRQFSNSRSEMNVSTLELGDSALYLCASSTGTGPHEQYFGPGTRLTVT.

V usage is TRBV30 and J usage is TRBJ1-1; D is possibly TRBD1 (5 bases). Trimming shortened V by 2 bases and J by 7 bases, and 20 bases separated the two germline ends. There are 15 residues in the CDR3. Germline values: CDR1 GTSNPN, CDR2 SVGIG (reference sequence). The CDR3 loop is CAWSPRQPRLGEAFF. DNA for the CDR3: TGTGCCTGGAGTCCAAGACAGCCACGGTTGGGTGAAGCTTTCTTT.

This clone was detected once. The chain links TRBV19 to TRBJ2-1; 8 nucleotides agree with TRBD2. CDR3 length: 16 amino acids. Germline V gives CDR1 LNHDA, CDR2 SQIVND (reference sequence). Trimming took 5 bases from V and 0 from J; bases not matched to a gene: 6. The CDR3 here is CASSLAGMGSYNEQFF. The DNA for the CDR3 is TGTGCCAGTAGTTTAGCGGGGATGGGCTCCTACAATGAGCAGTTCTTC.

The V gene is TRBV6-6, the J gene TRBJ1-5, with D possibly being TRBD1 (5 bases). Germline V gives CDR1 MNHNY, CDR2 SVGAGI (reference sequence). This CDR3 has 14 residues. Trimming took 6 bases from V and 5 from J, leaving 14 bases between them. The CDR3 protein is CASSPAGVDQPQHF. The CDR3 DNA follows: TGTGCCAGCAGCCCGGCGGGGGTGGATCAGCCCCAGCATTTT.

V is TRBV18 and J is TRBJ2-7; 7 nucleotides match TRBD1. The CDR3 has 18 residues. Germline loops: CDR1 KGHSH, CDR2 LQKENI. The trim removed 1 base at V and 0 bases at J, leaving 12 bases unmatched. CDR3: CASSPLRTGPPSSYEQYF. In DNA, the CDR3 is TGTGCCAGCTCACCACTGAGGACAGGTCCCCCGAGCTCCTACGAGCAGTACTTC.

V gene TRBV28 combines with J gene TRBJ1-6; no clear D. Germline V gene lookup returns CDR1 MDHEN and CDR2 SYDVKM. The CDR3 covers 11 residues. Trimming took off 4 bases at V and 13 bases at J, with 8 bases between the two ends. The CDR3 coding sequence is TGTGCCAGCAGTTCGGTAGGCCCCCTCCACTTT. This encodes CASSSVGPLHF.

Notes on this clone: One junction end does not reproduce the germline sequence, and a read error may be involved. The chain links TRBV30 to TRBJ2-7; either TRBD1 or TRBD2 may supply D (5 bases each). The CDR3 has 11 residues. Germline CDR1 and CDR2: GTSNPN and SVGIG (reference sequence). In DNA, the CDR3 is TGTGCCTCCACCGCCGGGACCACATTGCACTTC. Encoded protein: CASTAGTTLHF.

In this sample, this clone turned up a few times. The chain recombines TRBV11-2 with TRBJ1-1; no clear D. Germline CDR1 is SGHAT and CDR2 is FQNNGV. CDR3 length equals 12 residues. Trimming stripped 10 bases from V and 6 bases from J, with 15 bases between. For the CDR3, the DNA is TGTGCCACCACTGTAAGAACGGCTGAAGCTTTCTTT. Translated, it gives CATTVRTAEAFF.

V usage is TRBV5-6 and J usage is TRBJ2-7; weak D call: TRBD2 (5 bases). The CDR3 runs 11 residues. V was pared by 3 bases and J by 9 bases, with 10 bases between. CDR1 is SGHDT, CDR2 YYEEEE, per germline. The CDR3 DNA is TGTGCCAGCAGCTCTGCTGGAGGGCAGTACTTC. As protein: CASSSAGGQYF.

V and J are TRBV5-6 and TRBJ2-7, with 9 bases matching TRBD2. The CDR3 runs 15 residues. Germline assignment: CDR1 SGHDT and CDR2 YYEEEE. Trimming took 4 bases from V and 2 from J; bases not matched to a gene: 7. The CDR3 spells CASSPRGGTPYEQYF. DNA of the CDR3: TGTGCCAGCAGCCCGCGGGGGGGAACTCCCTACGAGCAGTACTTC.

This clone was seen once. The chain joins TRBV7-9 to TRBJ2-5; D gene uncertain. Germline V gene lookup returns CDR1 SEHNR and CDR2 FQNEAQ (reference sequence). CDR3 size: 13 residues. V gave up 1 base and J gave up 7 bases, with 10 bases separating them. In DNA form, the CDR3 reads TGTGCCAGCAGCTTAGGACCAGACGGGACCCAGTACTTC. It codes for CASSLGPDGTQYF.

V and J are TRBV3-1 (or the pseudogene TRBV3-2) and TRBJ2-2, with D possibly TRBD2 on 5 matching bases. Germline V CDR1 and CDR2: LGHDT, YNNKEL (reference sequence). Trimming took off 0 bases at V and 7 bases at J, with 12 bases between the two ends. The CDR3 has 15 amino acids. CDR3 nucleotide sequence: TGTGCCAGCAGCCAAGATTCGGGGTTTAACGGGGAGCTGTTTTTT. Protein: CASSQDSGFNGELFF.

Details on this clone: Other DNA sequences in this specimen translate into the identical CDR3. CDR3 DNA sequence: TGTGCCAGCAGTTCCACTAACTATGGCTACACCTTC. Residues: CASSSTNYGYTF. The chain uses TRBV28 and TRBJ1-2; no firm D call. Deletions cut 4 bases from V and 0 bases from J, with 3 bases between. CDR1 MDHEN and CDR2 SYDVKM come from the germline V gene. This CDR3 is built from 12 residues.

About this clone itself: It may be a read error: a sequence one base away is much more abundant. Other DNA sequences in the same sample also yield this CDR3. The chain joins TRBV15 to TRBJ2-2; D not resolved. The CDR3 covers 14 residues. Trimming shortened V by 3 bases and J by 0 bases, and 5 bases separated the two germline ends. Germline V gives CDR1 LNHNV, CDR2 YYDKDF (reference sequence). CDR3 nucleotides: TGTGCCACCAGCAGGGGCACGAACACCGGGGAGCTGTTTTTT. It codes for CATSRGTNTGELFF. Using reference TRBV15 and TRBJ2-2 for the parts outside the CDR3, the full variable domain is DAMVIQNPRYQVTQFGKPVTLSCSQTLNHNVMYWYQQKSSQAPKLLFHYYDKDFNNEADTPDNFQSRRPNTSFCFLDIRSPGLGDTAMYLCATSRGTNTGELFFGEGSRLTVL.

The rearrangement joins TRBV30 to TRBJ1-2; D gene unclear. This CDR3 is 14 amino acids long. The V gene's germline CDR1 is GTSNPN and CDR2 SVGIG (reference sequence). With 5 bases removed from V and 8 bases from J, the gap between germline ends came to 21 bases. The CDR3 DNA reads as TGTGCCTGGCGCTCCGGAGGCGGAGGAGGCGGCTACACCTTC. Its protein product is CAWRSGGGGGGYTF.

V is TRBV27 and J is TRBJ2-7, with D tentatively TRBD2 (5 bases). CDR1 and CDR2 (germline): MNHEY, SMNVEV (reference sequence). CDR3 length equals 14 residues. Trimming shortened V by 3 bases and J by 7 bases, and 16 bases separated the two germline ends. This chain's CDR3 is CASSLRVGSYEQYF. DNA of the CDR3: TGTGCCAGCAGTTTGAGGGTGGGTTCTTATGAGCAGTACTTC.

This clone has a single count. This sequence joins TRBV5-4 and TRBJ2-6, with D maybe TRBD1 (6 bases). Trimming pared 4 bases from V and 2 bases from J, leaving 19 bases between. This CDR3 contains 18 residues. Per the germline V gene, CDR1 is SGHNT and CDR2 is YYREEE (reference sequence). CDR3: CASSGRNRALAGANVLTF. The CDR3 DNA reads TGTGCCAGCAGCGGCCGGAACAGGGCTTTAGCTGGGGCCAACGTCCTGACTTTC.

The rearrangement joins TRBV19 to TRBJ2-2; 7 nucleotides align to TRBD1. CDR1 LNHDA and CDR2 SQIVND come from the germline V gene (reference sequence). The CDR3 is made up of 14 amino acids. V lost 5 bases, J lost 6 bases, and 6 bases stayed unmatched. CDR3: CASSATQGAGELFF. The DNA of the CDR3 is TGTGCCAGTAGTGCCACCCAGGGGGCCGGGGAGCTGTTTTTT.